Sequencing of this T cell receptor beta chain was carried out in a study of blood T cell repertoires in COVID-19. Background on the study: Researchers got acute and convalescent COVID-19 samples from the United States, Italy and Spain. PBMCs, B-cell-depleted T cells, or T cells were the source of the cDNA or gDNA that made up the material.

Per the authors' pipeline: Nucleated cell number was recorded as an estimate derived from reference gene primer amplification. Some clones are missing from TCRdb's copy, which holds only in-frame ones; the method was immunoSEQ multiplex PCR. V and J calls and clone size are as listed in that table; D and trimming were resolved from the DNA. The sample has a few hundred thousand clones; roughly 84% are singletons. This receptor was taken from a woman aged 55-70 years who had recovered from COVID-19. The sequencing sample was made of peripheral blood.

CDR3 region: CASSQDGVGTSYNEQFF. As DNA, the CDR3 is TGTGCCAGCAGCCAAGATGGGGTCGGGACTTCTTACAATGAGCAGTTCTTC. This sequence joins TRBV4-2 and TRBJ2-1, with D possibly matching TRBD2 (6 bases). Germline-derived CDR1 and CDR2 are LGHNA and YNFKEQ. The V and J ends lost 0 bases and 4 bases respectively, with 16 bases between them. The CDR3 runs 17 residues.